The 16 T cell receptor beta chains reported below all come from one sample, sequenced in a study of T-cell memory formation after mild COVID-19. TCRdb re-derived calls from the 5' RACE reads in MiXCR, one entry per CDR3 protein. The table lists around 450,000 distinct CDR3 sequences, 15% to 20% of them singletons. Input material: PBMCs or a T cell subset sorted from them (not recorded which). These receptors originate from an adult woman who had mild COVID-19 (a few samples of this study predate the infection). Cell type and time point are not known.

J is TRBJ2-7 and V is TRBV5-5; 10 bases agree with TRBD2. The J segment lost 4 bases and the V segment lost 3 bases, leaving 10 bases of the junction unmatched. The germline V gene encodes CDR1 SGHKS and CDR2 YYEKEE (reference sequence). The CDR3 runs to 16 residues. The CDR3 loop reads CASSSQLAGFSYEQYF. The CDR3 DNA reads as TGTGCCAGCAGCTCCCAACTAGCGGGATTCTCATACGAGCAGTACTTC.

This chain connects TRBV12-3 or TRBV12-4 to TRBJ2-6; TRBD2 agrees at 7 bases. The CDR3 has 14 residues. Trimming took 4 bases from V and 3 from J; bases not matched to a gene: 0. The CDR3 region is CASSWTSGANVLTF. As DNA, the CDR3 is TGTGCCAGCAGTTGGACTAGTGGGGCCAACGTCCTGACTTTC.

This clonotype was seen more than once but under ten times. The chain combines TRBV4-1 with TRBJ1-1; no definite D call. Germline CDR1 reads MGHRA; CDR2 reads YSYEKL. This CDR3 spans 14 amino acids. V was clipped by 1 base and J by 0 bases, with 6 bases between them. The CDR3 loop is CASSQGLLNTEAFF. CDR3 DNA: TGCGCCAGCAGCCAAGGGTTATTGAACACTGAAGCTTTCTTT.

CDR3 sequence reads: CSARDRMAPDSYEQYF. The CDR3 DNA follows: TGCAGTGCTAGAGATAGGATGGCGCCCGATTCCTACGAGCAGTACTTC. The rearrangement joins TRBV20-1 to TRBJ2-7; D is ambiguous. This CDR3 is 16 amino acids long. Trimming took 0 bases from V and 1 from J, leaving 16 bases between them. Per germline, CDR1 DFQATT and CDR2 SNEGSKA (reference sequence).

The rearrangement links TRBV12-3 or TRBV12-4 to TRBJ2-5; 7 nucleotides agree with TRBD2. The trim removed 2 bases at V and 9 bases at J, leaving 9 bases unmatched. There are 14 residues in the CDR3. Written as DNA, the CDR3 is TGTGCCAGCAGTTTAAACGCAGGCGCGGGGGCCCAGTACTTC. It yields the protein CASSLNAGAGAQYF.

This sequence joins TRBV5-1 and TRBJ1-1; possible D gene TRBD1, 6 bases. The CDR3 has 16 residues. Germline CDR1 and CDR2: SGHRS and YFSETQ. Trimming pared 4 bases from V and 2 bases from J, leaving 18 bases between. In DNA form, the CDR3 reads TGCGCCAGCAGCCTACCTGAAGACAGGCCCAACACTGAAGCTTTCTTT. Its protein product is CASSLPEDRPNTEAFF.

This chain uses TRBV29-1 with TRBJ2-3; D is uncertain. The V gene lost 4 bases and the J gene lost 6 bases, with 5 bases spanning the gap. Germline V gene data show CDR1 as SQVTM and CDR2 as ANQGSEA. The CDR3 covers 10 residues. This chain's CDR3 is CSVVSDTQYF. CDR3 DNA: TGCAGCGTTGTGTCGGATACGCAGTATTTT.

This clonotype was counted between two and nine times. The CDR3 DNA follows: TGCGCCAGCAGCTTGACAGGGATCGGCAATGAGCAGTTCTTC. Amino acid sequence: CASSLTGIGNEQFF. The chain is built from TRBV5-1 and TRBJ2-1; possible D gene TRBD1, 6 bases. The V gene's germline CDR1 is SGHRS and CDR2 YFSETQ. Trimming took off 1 base at V and 6 bases at J, with 11 bases between the two ends. The CDR3 consists of 14 residues.

This chain joins TRBV5-1 and TRBJ1-4; TRBD1 matches at 8 bases. Germline CDR1 is SGHRS and CDR2 is YFSETQ. CDR3 length: 19 residues. Trimming cost V 4 bases and J 5 bases; bases outside gene matches: 19. The CDR3 spells CASSPSISGTGRRNEKLFF. The CDR3 DNA follows: TGCGCCAGCAGCCCTTCAATCTCCGGGACAGGAAGGAGGAATGAAAAACTGTTTTTT.

V gene TRBV24-1 combines with J gene TRBJ2-7; 9 bases are a match to TRBD1. V lost 4 bases to trimming and J lost 1 base; unmatched junction nucleotides: 7. From germline, CDR1 is KGHDR and CDR2 SFDVKD. The CDR3 is 16 amino acids. CDR3 in amino acids: CATSDYGTGRSYEQYF. CDR3 DNA: TGTGCCACCAGTGACTATGGGACAGGGAGGTCCTACGAGCAGTACTTC.

This clonotype has only a few counts. This rearrangement joins TRBV13 to TRBJ2-7, with 10 bases fitting TRBD1. The CDR3 extends over 17 amino acids. Germline V gives CDR1 PRHDT, CDR2 FYEKMQ (reference sequence). Trimming took 5 bases from V and 3 from J; bases not matched to a gene: 13. CDR3 region: CASSPLDRTGGIYEQYF. The CDR3 DNA is TGTGCCAGCAGCCCTTTAGATCGGACAGGGGGAATCTACGAGCAGTACTTC.

The chain joins TRBV3-1 to TRBJ1-1; D is unclear. The CDR3 contains 12 residues. Trimming stripped 1 base from V and 5 bases from J, with 5 bases between. Germline V CDR1 and CDR2: LGHDT, YNNKEL (reference sequence). CDR3 amino acids: CASSQGRTEAFF. The CDR3 DNA sequence: TGTGCCAGCAGCCAAGGTCGGACTGAAGCTTTCTTT.

The DNA for the CDR3 is TGTGCCAGCAGCTCCCCAGGGGGCTCGGACAATGAGCAGTTCTTC. Translating it yields CASSSPGGSDNEQFF. V usage is TRBV11-3 and J usage is TRBJ2-1, with 8 nucleotides matching TRBD1. Trimming took 4 bases from V and 5 from J; bases not matched to a gene: 7. The CDR3 is made up of 15 amino acids. From germline, CDR1 is SGHNT and CDR2 YENEEA.

V is TRBV4-1 and J is TRBJ2-7, with 9 bases fitting TRBD1. J gave up 5 bases and V 1 base, and 9 bases lay outside the gene matches. The CDR3 is made up of 16 amino acids. From germline, CDR1 is MGHRA and CDR2 YSYEKL. The CDR3 region has the DNA TGCGCCAGCAGCCAAGCCTGGACAGGGGAGTACGACGAGCAGTACTTC. Protein sequence: CASSQAWTGEYDEQYF.

This clonotype was seen repeatedly, ten times or more. The rearrangement joins TRBV4-1 to TRBJ2-5; 11 bases line up with TRBD2. This CDR3 is 20 amino acids long. Germline CDR1 is MGHRA and CDR2 is YSYEKL. The V segment lost 4 bases and the J segment 0 bases; nucleotides outside the gene matches: 16. This CDR3 reads CASSRTTLGLAGAYQETQYF. The CDR3 region has the DNA TGCGCCAGCAGCCGAACCACGCTAGGACTAGCGGGCGCGTACCAAGAGACCCAGTACTTC.

V is TRBV30 and J is TRBJ1-2; no clear D gene. V lost 4 bases, J lost 4 bases, and 10 bases lay in between. This CDR3 region has 12 residues. Germline assignment: CDR1 GTSNPN and CDR2 SVGIG (reference sequence). CDR3 sequence: CAWTPGIYGYTF. The CDR3 DNA is TGTGCCTGGACCCCCGGGATCTATGGCTACACCTTC.